Detailed here is one T cell receptor (beta chain). Its antigen is as yet unknown. This record comes from a study of type 1 regulatory T cells. TCRdb recomputed calls from the reads with MiXCR, one row per CDR3 protein. Here the sample spans 60,000 to 70,000 distinct CDR3 sequences, around 68% being singletons. Germline CDR1 SGHVS, CDR2 FNYEAQ. This CDR3 region has 20 residues. Trimming removed 1 base from V and 1 base from J, with 24 bases in between. The receptor was derived from a human donor in good health. This chain uses TRBV7-6 with TRBJ2-3, with D possibly being TRBD2 (6 bases). Sample: cultured T cells, either the whole culture or a sorted T cell fraction (not recorded which). Sample subset: Tr1-enriched cell product generated in vitro against host alloantigens. The CDR3 nucleotides read TGTGCCAGCAGCTTAGTCGCCGCGGTCGTGGGGGGAGTAGGCACAGATACGCAGTATTTT. Its translation: CASSLVAAVVGGVGTDTQYF.